This is a list of T cell receptor beta chains from one sample in a study of identical twins. TCRdb called the 5' RACE reads again in MiXCR, with one record for every CDR3 protein. The sample lists 650,000 to 750,000 distinct CDR3 sequences, 21% occurring once. These sequences were also reported in another study, on T cells expressing NK-cell markers.

Sequenced sample: PBMCs. These receptors were taken from a young woman in good health. Both conserved end residues are part of each CDR3. The D gene is left open where the match is weak. The size entry is marked missing in some rows and otherwise reads once, few, many or a size class.

many,TRBJ1-1,TRBV29-1,-,CSAAGGSTEAFF,TGCAGCGCCGCCGGGGGGTCCACTGAAGCTTTCTTT
few,TRBJ2-1,TRBV20-1,-,CSASQPRGSYSSYNEQFF,TGCAGTGCTAGTCAACCTCGTGGGAGTTACAGCTCCTACAATGAGCAGTTCTTC
few,TRBJ2-1,TRBV7-2,-,CASSSNFGGDGNEQFF,TGTGCCAGCAGCTCAAACTTTGGGGGAGATGGAAATGAGCAGTTCTTC
few,TRBJ2-3,TRBV7-3,TRBD2,CASSLSGGITDTQYF,TGTGCCAGCAGCTTGTCGGGGGGAATCACAGATACGCAGTATTTT
-,TRBJ2-4,TRBV11-1,TRBD1,CASSSPKSDRDLAKNIQYF,TGTGCCAGCAGCTCCCCAAAATCGGACAGGGACCTAGCCAAAAACATTCAGTACTTC
-,TRBJ2-1,TRBV29-1,-,CSVEVEGKGFDEQFF,TGCAGCGTTGAAGTAGAGGGTAAAGGGTTCGATGAGCAGTTCTTC
-,TRBJ2-1,TRBV11-2,TRBD1,CASSIRDRLSDYNEQFF,TGTGCCAGCAGCATACGGGACAGACTCTCGGATTACAATGAGCAGTTCTTC
once,TRBJ2-3,TRBV5-1,TRBD2,CASSFLPLTSGRAQDTQYF,TGCGCCAGCAGCTTCCTCCCCTTGACTAGCGGGAGGGCCCAAGATACGCAGTATTTT
-,TRBJ2-5,TRBV6-1,TRBD2,CATQTSGGGETQYF,TGTGCCACCCAGACTAGCGGGGGCGGGGAGACCCAGTACTTC
-,TRBJ1-1,TRBV29-1,TRBD1,CSVRDRGYGAFF,TGCAGCGTCCGGGACAGGGGTTATGGAGCTTTCTTT
many,TRBJ2-1,TRBV12-3/TRBV12-4,-,CASSHGLLTYNEQFF,TGTGCCAGCAGTCATGGACTGTTGACCTACAATGAGCAGTTCTTC
-,TRBJ1-6,TRBV20-1,TRBD1,CSALAGTVISPLHF,TGCAGTGCATTAGCCGGGACAGTTATTTCACCCCTCCACTTT
-,TRBJ2-2,TRBV15,-,CATSRDPGELFF,TGTGCCACCAGCAGAGATCCCGGGGAGCTGTTTTTT
-,TRBJ2-7,TRBV6-5,TRBD2,CASSYASGHYEQYF,TGTGCCAGCAGTTACGCTAGCGGGCACTACGAGCAGTACTTC
few,TRBJ1-1,TRBV6-1,-,CASRSREWGTEAFF,TGTGCCAGCCGCTCCAGGGAGTGGGGCACTGAAGCTTTCTTT
few,TRBJ2-1,TRBV12-3/TRBV12-4,TRBD2,CASSPGLVRYNEQFF,TGTGCCAGCAGTCCCGGACTAGTGAGATACAATGAGCAGTTCTTC
-,TRBJ1-2,TRBV20-1,TRBD1,CSAGHRTGGGYGYTF,TGCAGTGCCGGGCACCGGACAGGGGGCGGGTATGGCTACACCTTC
-,TRBJ1-4,TRBV7-2,-,CASSFNGRTATNEKLFF,TGTGCCAGCAGCTTTAATGGGAGGACAGCAACTAATGAAAAACTGTTTTTT
few,TRBJ2-2,TRBV20-1,-,CSARPLARGTGELFF,TGCAGTGCCCGTCCGCTAGCGAGGGGGACCGGGGAGCTGTTTTTT
-,TRBJ2-1,TRBV6-5,-,CASSYSRTANEQFF,TGTGCCAGCAGTTACTCGAGGACTGCCAATGAGCAGTTCTTC
few,TRBJ2-1,TRBV29-1,TRBD2,CSVDDYKLAGGLNEQFF,TGCAGCGTCGACGATTATAAACTAGCGGGGGGGCTTAATGAGCAGTTCTTC
-,TRBJ2-5,TRBV6-1,TRBD2,CASSPGPSGKETQYF,TGTGCCAGCAGCCCCGGCCCTAGCGGCAAAGAGACCCAGTACTTC
-,TRBJ1-5,TRBV20-1,-,CSARAGAGQPQHF,TGCAGTGCTAGAGCAGGGGCTGGTCAGCCCCAGCATTTT